These T cell receptor beta chains were read from a single sample in a study of T cell responses to AZD1222 COVID-19 vaccine. Generated by immunoSEQ multiplex PCR, the TCRdb table keeps only in-frame clones and is missing some. The sample lists approximately 150,000 clones, 88% occurring once. Here the sequenced sample was peripheral blood, taken on day 0 of MenACWY control vaccination. The source is an adult in good health. The CDR3 runs from the conserved cysteine through the conserved F or W. Fields, in order: D gene, clone size, J gene, V gene, CDR3 DNA, CDR3 protein. A D gene is named only where the DNA matches it firmly. The size entry is marked missing in some rows and otherwise reads once, few, many or a size class.

d_call: -
clone_size: -
j_call: TRBJ1-2
v_call: TRBV6-5
cdr3_nt: TGTGCCAGCAGGGCGTCAGACTACTATGGCTACACCTTC
cdr3_aa: CASRASDYYGYTF

d_call: -
clone_size: -
j_call: TRBJ1-3
v_call: TRBV4-1
cdr3_nt: TGCGCCAGCAGCCAAGAAGGCAGCTTCTCTGGAAACACCATATATTTT
cdr3_aa: CASSQEGSFSGNTIYF

d_call: TRBD1
clone_size: few
j_call: TRBJ2-7
v_call: TRBV5-1
cdr3_nt: TGCGCCAGCAGCTTGGGGCGATGGGGACAGGGGGCAAACTACGAGCAGTACTTC
cdr3_aa: CASSLGRWGQGANYEQYF

d_call: -
clone_size: -
j_call: TRBJ2-7
v_call: TRBV7-2
cdr3_nt: TGTGCCAGCAGCTTAACGTCCGAGCAGTACTTC
cdr3_aa: CASSLTSEQYF

d_call: -
clone_size: -
j_call: TRBJ1-1
v_call: TRBV18
cdr3_nt: TGTGCCAGCTCACCAATGAACACTGAAGCTTTCTTT
cdr3_aa: CASSPMNTEAFF

d_call: -
clone_size: -
j_call: TRBJ1-2
v_call: TRBV3-1/TRBV3-2
cdr3_nt: TGTGCCAGCAGCCTAAGGTGGAATGGCTACACCTTC
cdr3_aa: CASSLRWNGYTF

d_call: -
clone_size: -
j_call: TRBJ2-7
v_call: TRBV5-5
cdr3_nt: TGTGCCAGCAGCTTGTCCCAGGGGAGCTCCTACGAGCAGTACTTC
cdr3_aa: CASSLSQGSSYEQYF

d_call: -
clone_size: -
j_call: TRBJ2-7
v_call: TRBV5-1
cdr3_nt: TGCGCCAGCACCCCCCGACCGGGGACCCCCTACGAGCAGTACTTC
cdr3_aa: CASTPRPGTPYEQYF

d_call: TRBD1
clone_size: -
j_call: TRBJ1-2
v_call: TRBV7-2
cdr3_nt: TGTGCCAGCAGCTTGGCACAGGGGGTCGTATGGGGCTACACCTTC
cdr3_aa: CASSLAQGVVWGYTF

d_call: -
clone_size: -
j_call: TRBJ1-6
v_call: TRBV6-1
cdr3_nt: TGTGCCAGCAGTGAAGGGGAGAGGGTAGGTTCACCCCTCCACTTT
cdr3_aa: CASSEGERVGSPLHF

d_call: TRBD2
clone_size: -
j_call: TRBJ2-1
v_call: TRBV7-3
cdr3_nt: TGTGCCAGCAGAGGGCTAGCGGGGGACAATGAGCAGTTCTTC
cdr3_aa: CASRGLAGDNEQFF

d_call: TRBD1
clone_size: -
j_call: TRBJ2-5
v_call: TRBV11-3
cdr3_nt: TGTGCCAGCCTTGGGACAGGGTATACGGAGACCCAGTACTTC
cdr3_aa: CASLGTGYTETQYF

d_call: -
clone_size: -
j_call: TRBJ1-2
v_call: TRBV30
cdr3_nt: TGTGCCTGGAGCGGGAATTGGGCCTATGGCTACACCTTC
cdr3_aa: CAWSGNWAYGYTF

d_call: TRBD1
clone_size: few
j_call: TRBJ1-2
v_call: TRBV24-1
cdr3_nt: TGTGCCACCAGTGAAGGGGACAGGGGGGTTGGCTACACCTTC
cdr3_aa: CATSEGDRGVGYTF

d_call: TRBD1
clone_size: -
j_call: TRBJ1-1
v_call: TRBV6-2/TRBV6-3
cdr3_nt: TGTGCCAGCAGTTGGAGAGGGGGCTACGGTGAAGCTTTCTTT
cdr3_aa: CASSWRGGYGEAFF

d_call: -
clone_size: -
j_call: TRBJ1-1
v_call: TRBV29-1
cdr3_nt: TGCAGCGCCCTGACAGGAGAAGCTTTCTTT
cdr3_aa: CSALTGEAFF

d_call: TRBD1
clone_size: -
j_call: TRBJ1-2
v_call: TRBV18
cdr3_nt: TGTGCCAGCTCATATGACAGGGAATCGGGCTACACCTTC
cdr3_aa: CASSYDRESGYTF

d_call: TRBD1
clone_size: -
j_call: TRBJ1-1
v_call: TRBV28
cdr3_nt: TGTGCCAGCAGTTTAGGGGGGACAGGGGTGACTGAAGCTTTCTTT
cdr3_aa: CASSLGGTGVTEAFF

d_call: TRBD1
clone_size: -
j_call: TRBJ1-2
v_call: TRBV29-1
cdr3_nt: TGCAGCGTTGGAGACGGACAGGGCTATGGCTACACCTTC
cdr3_aa: CSVGDGQGYGYTF

d_call: -
clone_size: -
j_call: TRBJ1-1
v_call: TRBV18
cdr3_nt: TGTGCCAGCTCGCCCGCGCAGAACTCTTGGACTGAAGCTTTCTTT
cdr3_aa: CASSPAQNSWTEAFF

d_call: TRBD2
clone_size: -
j_call: TRBJ2-7
v_call: TRBV18
cdr3_nt: TGTGCCAGCTCACCACTAGCGGGAGGGCAGTACGAGCAGTACTTC
cdr3_aa: CASSPLAGGQYEQYF

d_call: -
clone_size: -
j_call: TRBJ1-1
v_call: TRBV7-9
cdr3_nt: TGTGCCAGCAGCCGACTACGGACTTCGCTGAACACTGAAGCTTTCTTT
cdr3_aa: CASSRLRTSLNTEAFF

d_call: TRBD1
clone_size: -
j_call: TRBJ2-5
v_call: TRBV6-6
cdr3_nt: TGTGCCAGCAGTTACCGGGACAGGGGTGAAGAGACCCAGTACTTC
cdr3_aa: CASSYRDRGEETQYF

d_call: -
clone_size: -
j_call: TRBJ2-3
v_call: TRBV7-3
cdr3_nt: TGTGCCAGCAGCTTAATTAGCGGAGGAAAGGGGACGCAGTATTTT
cdr3_aa: CASSLISGGKGTQYF

d_call: -
clone_size: -
j_call: TRBJ2-1
v_call: TRBV28
cdr3_nt: TGTGCCAGCAGTTTAATCGGCCCAAGCAATGAGCAGTTCTTC
cdr3_aa: CASSLIGPSNEQFF

d_call: -
clone_size: -
j_call: TRBJ1-5
v_call: TRBV30
cdr3_nt: TGTGCCTGGAGTGCCCTCAGGGGAACTCAGCCCCAGCATTTT
cdr3_aa: CAWSALRGTQPQHF

d_call: -
clone_size: -
j_call: TRBJ1-2
v_call: TRBV2
cdr3_nt: TGTGCCAGCAGGGGGGGGGACCCTAACTATGGCTACACCTTC
cdr3_aa: CASRGGDPNYGYTF

d_call: -
clone_size: -
j_call: TRBJ2-5
v_call: TRBV5-1
cdr3_nt: TGCGCCAGCAGCTTCGCTGGAGAGACCCAGTACTTC
cdr3_aa: CASSFAGETQYF

d_call: -
clone_size: -
j_call: TRBJ1-3
v_call: TRBV7-7
cdr3_nt: TGTGCTAGCAGCCCGGGCTTTGGGTACGGGGGCTCTGGAAACACCATATATTTT
cdr3_aa: CASSPGFGYGGSGNTIYF

d_call: -
clone_size: -
j_call: TRBJ1-4
v_call: TRBV6-5
cdr3_nt: TGTGCCAGCCAAGGGGTGGGACGGAGAAATGAAAAACTGTTTTTT
cdr3_aa: CASQGVGRRNEKLFF

d_call: -
clone_size: -
j_call: TRBJ2-3
v_call: TRBV4-1
cdr3_nt: TGCGCCAGCAGCCAAGCGTTGAGGGGCTCAGATACGCAGTATTTT
cdr3_aa: CASSQALRGSDTQYF

d_call: -
clone_size: -
j_call: TRBJ2-3
v_call: TRBV6-4
cdr3_nt: TGTGCCAGCAGTAAGGGGTTCTACACAGATACGCAGTATTTT
cdr3_aa: CASSKGFYTDTQYF

d_call: TRBD1
clone_size: -
j_call: TRBJ2-5
v_call: TRBV7-9
cdr3_nt: TGTGCCAGCAGCTCAGGGGGATATGGGGAGACCCAGTACTTC
cdr3_aa: CASSSGGYGETQYF

d_call: -
clone_size: -
j_call: TRBJ1-1
v_call: TRBV14
cdr3_nt: TGTGCCAGCAGCCAAGCGTGGGATGGAGCTTTCTTT
cdr3_aa: CASSQAWDGAFF

d_call: -
clone_size: -
j_call: TRBJ1-1
v_call: TRBV10-3
cdr3_nt: TGTGCCATCAGTGACTACAGCCGACTGAACACTGAAGCTTTCTTT
cdr3_aa: CAISDYSRLNTEAFF

d_call: -
clone_size: many
j_call: TRBJ2-7
v_call: TRBV7-9
cdr3_nt: TGTGCCAGCAGCCCCCGTTCGATGGGGTACGGCGAGCAGTACTTC
cdr3_aa: CASSPRSMGYGEQYF

d_call: TRBD1
clone_size: -
j_call: TRBJ1-2
v_call: TRBV4-3
cdr3_nt: TGCGCCAGCAGCCAAACCGGGACAGGGGAAGGCTACACCTTC
cdr3_aa: CASSQTGTGEGYTF

d_call: TRBD2
clone_size: -
j_call: TRBJ2-1
v_call: TRBV5-1
cdr3_nt: TGCGCCAGCAGCTTGGCCGCCGCCGGTAGCGGGAGTCTCAATGAGCAGTTCTTC
cdr3_aa: CASSLAAAGSGSLNEQFF

d_call: TRBD1
clone_size: -
j_call: TRBJ2-1
v_call: TRBV11-2
cdr3_nt: TGTGCCAGCAGCTTAGACCCGACAGGGCCCAGCTCCTACAATGAGCAGTTCTTC
cdr3_aa: CASSLDPTGPSSYNEQFF

d_call: TRBD2
clone_size: -
j_call: TRBJ2-7
v_call: TRBV7-9
cdr3_nt: TGTGCCAGCAGCCCCGATGGCGGGGGCTACGAGCAGTACTTC
cdr3_aa: CASSPDGGGYEQYF

d_call: TRBD1
clone_size: once
j_call: TRBJ2-7
v_call: TRBV2
cdr3_nt: TGTGCCAGCAGGGAGTCCGGGACAGGGGGCGCTAAGTACTTC
cdr3_aa: CASRESGTGGAKYF

d_call: -
clone_size: -
j_call: TRBJ1-1
v_call: TRBV10-1
cdr3_nt: TGCGCCAGCAGAAGGGTCAGAAACACTGAAGCTTTCTTT
cdr3_aa: CASRRVRNTEAFF

d_call: -
clone_size: -
j_call: TRBJ1-1
v_call: TRBV30
cdr3_nt: TGTGCCTGGAGAATGGCGAACCGGAACACTGAAGCTTTCTTT
cdr3_aa: CAWRMANRNTEAFF

d_call: TRBD1
clone_size: -
j_call: TRBJ1-5
v_call: TRBV28
cdr3_nt: TGTGCCAGCAGCCCCCTTTCCGGGACAGGGATTCAGCCCCAGCATTTT
cdr3_aa: CASSPLSGTGIQPQHF

d_call: -
clone_size: -
j_call: TRBJ1-2
v_call: TRBV3-1/TRBV3-2
cdr3_nt: TGTGCCAGCAGCCAAGGGGACTGGTCCGGCTACACCTTC
cdr3_aa: CASSQGDWSGYTF

d_call: -
clone_size: -
j_call: TRBJ1-4
v_call: TRBV5-5
cdr3_nt: TGTGCCAGCAGCGCGGCTCCTAACAGGGTCAATGAAAAACTGTTTTTT
cdr3_aa: CASSAAPNRVNEKLFF

d_call: TRBD1
clone_size: -
j_call: TRBJ1-1
v_call: TRBV28
cdr3_nt: TGTGCCAGCAGTTCAGGGGGCTCGGGCACTGAAGCTTTCTTT
cdr3_aa: CASSSGGSGTEAFF

d_call: -
clone_size: -
j_call: TRBJ2-1
v_call: TRBV7-3
cdr3_nt: TGTGCCAGCAGCTTAAGTTTCTCCTACAATGAGCAGTTCTTC
cdr3_aa: CASSLSFSYNEQFF

d_call: TRBD1
clone_size: -
j_call: TRBJ1-4
v_call: TRBV2
cdr3_nt: TGTGCCAACAGGGACAGCAATAATGAAAAACTGTTTTTT
cdr3_aa: CANRDSNNEKLFF

d_call: -
clone_size: -
j_call: TRBJ1-5
v_call: TRBV6-5
cdr3_nt: TGTGCCAGCAGACAAGTGGGGGAGCAGCCCCAGCATTTT
cdr3_aa: CASRQVGEQPQHF

d_call: -
clone_size: -
j_call: TRBJ1-3
v_call: TRBV3-1/TRBV3-2
cdr3_nt: TGTGCCAGCAGCCTACAGGGCCCGGCTGGAAACACCATATATTTT
cdr3_aa: CASSLQGPAGNTIYF

d_call: -
clone_size: once
j_call: TRBJ1-5
v_call: TRBV1
cdr3_nt: TGCACCAGCAGCCGAGAACGTCGGGACAGGGAATTAGAACAGCCCCAGCATTTT
cdr3_aa: CTSSRERRDRELEQPQHF

d_call: TRBD1
clone_size: once
j_call: TRBJ1-2
v_call: TRBV5-1
cdr3_nt: TGCGCCAGCAGCTTGGACAGGGGGGATGGCGGCTACACCTTC
cdr3_aa: CASSLDRGDGGYTF